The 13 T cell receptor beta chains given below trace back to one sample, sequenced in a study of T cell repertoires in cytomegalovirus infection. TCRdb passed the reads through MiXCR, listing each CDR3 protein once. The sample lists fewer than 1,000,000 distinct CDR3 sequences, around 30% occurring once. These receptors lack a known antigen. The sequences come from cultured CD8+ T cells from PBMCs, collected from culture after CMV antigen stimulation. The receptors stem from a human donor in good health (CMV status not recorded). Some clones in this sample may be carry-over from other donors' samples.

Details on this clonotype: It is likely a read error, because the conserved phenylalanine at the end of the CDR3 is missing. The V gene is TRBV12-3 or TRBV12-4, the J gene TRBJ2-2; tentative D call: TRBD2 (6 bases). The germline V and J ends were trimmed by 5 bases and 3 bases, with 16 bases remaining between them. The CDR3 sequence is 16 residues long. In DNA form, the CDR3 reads TGTGCCAGCAGTCCCCGGGGAGGTGACTACACCGGGGAGCTGTTTTCT. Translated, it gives CASSPRGGDYTGELFS.

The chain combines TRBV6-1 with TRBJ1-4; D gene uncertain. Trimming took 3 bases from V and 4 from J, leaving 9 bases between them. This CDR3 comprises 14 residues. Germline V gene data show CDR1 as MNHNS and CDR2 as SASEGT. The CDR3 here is CASSDSWVNEKLFF. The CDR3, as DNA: TGTGCCAGCAGTGATAGTTGGGTTAATGAAAAACTGTTTTTT.

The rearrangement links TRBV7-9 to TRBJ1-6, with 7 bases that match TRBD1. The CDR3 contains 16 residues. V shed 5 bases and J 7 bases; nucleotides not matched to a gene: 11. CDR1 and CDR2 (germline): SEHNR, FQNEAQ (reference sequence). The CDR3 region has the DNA TGTGCCAGCAGCCACCGGGAAGGGGGCAAGAATTCACCCCTCCACTTT. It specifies CASSHREGGKNSPLHF. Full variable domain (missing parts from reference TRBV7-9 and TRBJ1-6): DTGVSQNPRHKITKRGQNVTFRCDPISEHNRLYWYRQTLGQGPEFLTYFQNEAQLEKSRLLSDRFSAERPKGSFSTLEIQRTEQGDSAMYLCASSHREGGKNSPLHFGNGTRLTVT.

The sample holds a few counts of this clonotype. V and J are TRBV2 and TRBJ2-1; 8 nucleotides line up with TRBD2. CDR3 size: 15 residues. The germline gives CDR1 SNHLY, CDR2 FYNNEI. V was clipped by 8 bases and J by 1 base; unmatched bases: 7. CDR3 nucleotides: TGTGCCAGCCCTCGGGGGGGGCGGTCCTACAATGAGCAGTTCTTC. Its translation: CASPRGGRSYNEQFF.

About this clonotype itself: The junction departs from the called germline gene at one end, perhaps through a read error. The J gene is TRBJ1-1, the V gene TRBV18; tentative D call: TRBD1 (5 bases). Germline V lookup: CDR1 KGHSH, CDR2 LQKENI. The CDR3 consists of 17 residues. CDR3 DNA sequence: TGTGCCAGCTCACCATGGCCCAGACAGAGAAAGAACACTGATGCTTTCTTT. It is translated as CASSPWPRQRKNTDAFF.

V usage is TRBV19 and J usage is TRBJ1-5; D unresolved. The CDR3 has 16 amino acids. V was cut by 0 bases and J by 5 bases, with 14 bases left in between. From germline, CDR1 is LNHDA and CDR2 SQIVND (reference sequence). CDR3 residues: CASSIDPPGLHQPQHF. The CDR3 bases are TGTGCCAGTAGTATAGACCCCCCGGGCCTCCATCAGCCCCAGCATTTT. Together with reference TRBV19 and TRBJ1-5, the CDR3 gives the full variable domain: DGGITQSPKYLFRKEGQNVTLSCEQNLNHDAMYWYRQDPGQGLRLIYYSQIVNDFQKGDIAEGYSVSREKKESFPLTVTSAQKNPTAFYLCASSIDPPGLHQPQHFGDGTRLSIL.

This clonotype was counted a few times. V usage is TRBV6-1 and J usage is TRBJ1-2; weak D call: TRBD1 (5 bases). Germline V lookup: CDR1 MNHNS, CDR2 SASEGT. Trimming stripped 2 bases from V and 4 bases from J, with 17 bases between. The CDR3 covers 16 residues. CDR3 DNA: TGTGCCAGCAGTGAATATTCGGGGGAGGCCTTCTATGGCTACACCTTC. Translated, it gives CASSEYSGEAFYGYTF.

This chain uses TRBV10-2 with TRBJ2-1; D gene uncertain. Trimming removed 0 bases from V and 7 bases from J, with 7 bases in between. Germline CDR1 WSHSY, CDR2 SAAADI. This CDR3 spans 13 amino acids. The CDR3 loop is CASSESGKNEQFF. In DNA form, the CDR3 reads TGCGCCAGCAGTGAGTCGGGCAAGAATGAGCAGTTCTTC.

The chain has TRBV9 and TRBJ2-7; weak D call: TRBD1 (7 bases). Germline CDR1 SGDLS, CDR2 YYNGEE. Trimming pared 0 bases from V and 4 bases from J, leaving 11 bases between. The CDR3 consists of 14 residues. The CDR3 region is CASSVAAGGYEQYF. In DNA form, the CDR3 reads TGTGCCAGCAGCGTAGCGGCAGGGGGGTACGAGCAGTACTTC.

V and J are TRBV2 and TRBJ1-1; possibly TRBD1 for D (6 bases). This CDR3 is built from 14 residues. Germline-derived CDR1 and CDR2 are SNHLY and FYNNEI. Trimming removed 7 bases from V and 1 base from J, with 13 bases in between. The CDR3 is CASTRGAANTEAFF. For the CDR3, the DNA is TGTGCCAGCACCCGGGGGGCGGCGAACACTGAAGCTTTCTTT.

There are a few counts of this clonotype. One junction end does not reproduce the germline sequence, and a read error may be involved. The CDR3 protein is CASSLQATAYNEQFF. The CDR3 DNA reads TGTGCTAGCAGCTTACAAGCAACAGCCTACAATGAGCAGTTCTTC. The V gene is TRBV7-7, the J gene TRBJ2-1; D is unresolved. This CDR3 is 15 amino acids long. Germline V CDR1 and CDR2: SSHAT, FNYEAQ (reference sequence).

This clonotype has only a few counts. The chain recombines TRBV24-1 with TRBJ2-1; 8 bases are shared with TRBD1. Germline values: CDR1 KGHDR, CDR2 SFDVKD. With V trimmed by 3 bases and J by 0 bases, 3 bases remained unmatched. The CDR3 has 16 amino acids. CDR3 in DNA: TGTGCCACCAGTGATACAGGGGGTAGCTCCTACAATGAGCAGTTCTTC. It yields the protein CATSDTGGSSYNEQFF.

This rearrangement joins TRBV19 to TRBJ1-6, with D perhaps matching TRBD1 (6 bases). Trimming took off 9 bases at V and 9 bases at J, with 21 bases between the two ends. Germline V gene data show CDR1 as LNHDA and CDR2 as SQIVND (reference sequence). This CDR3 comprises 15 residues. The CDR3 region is CASGGVDRSSSPLHF. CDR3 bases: TGTGCCAGCGGAGGGGTGGACAGATCGAGTTCACCCCTCCACTTT.